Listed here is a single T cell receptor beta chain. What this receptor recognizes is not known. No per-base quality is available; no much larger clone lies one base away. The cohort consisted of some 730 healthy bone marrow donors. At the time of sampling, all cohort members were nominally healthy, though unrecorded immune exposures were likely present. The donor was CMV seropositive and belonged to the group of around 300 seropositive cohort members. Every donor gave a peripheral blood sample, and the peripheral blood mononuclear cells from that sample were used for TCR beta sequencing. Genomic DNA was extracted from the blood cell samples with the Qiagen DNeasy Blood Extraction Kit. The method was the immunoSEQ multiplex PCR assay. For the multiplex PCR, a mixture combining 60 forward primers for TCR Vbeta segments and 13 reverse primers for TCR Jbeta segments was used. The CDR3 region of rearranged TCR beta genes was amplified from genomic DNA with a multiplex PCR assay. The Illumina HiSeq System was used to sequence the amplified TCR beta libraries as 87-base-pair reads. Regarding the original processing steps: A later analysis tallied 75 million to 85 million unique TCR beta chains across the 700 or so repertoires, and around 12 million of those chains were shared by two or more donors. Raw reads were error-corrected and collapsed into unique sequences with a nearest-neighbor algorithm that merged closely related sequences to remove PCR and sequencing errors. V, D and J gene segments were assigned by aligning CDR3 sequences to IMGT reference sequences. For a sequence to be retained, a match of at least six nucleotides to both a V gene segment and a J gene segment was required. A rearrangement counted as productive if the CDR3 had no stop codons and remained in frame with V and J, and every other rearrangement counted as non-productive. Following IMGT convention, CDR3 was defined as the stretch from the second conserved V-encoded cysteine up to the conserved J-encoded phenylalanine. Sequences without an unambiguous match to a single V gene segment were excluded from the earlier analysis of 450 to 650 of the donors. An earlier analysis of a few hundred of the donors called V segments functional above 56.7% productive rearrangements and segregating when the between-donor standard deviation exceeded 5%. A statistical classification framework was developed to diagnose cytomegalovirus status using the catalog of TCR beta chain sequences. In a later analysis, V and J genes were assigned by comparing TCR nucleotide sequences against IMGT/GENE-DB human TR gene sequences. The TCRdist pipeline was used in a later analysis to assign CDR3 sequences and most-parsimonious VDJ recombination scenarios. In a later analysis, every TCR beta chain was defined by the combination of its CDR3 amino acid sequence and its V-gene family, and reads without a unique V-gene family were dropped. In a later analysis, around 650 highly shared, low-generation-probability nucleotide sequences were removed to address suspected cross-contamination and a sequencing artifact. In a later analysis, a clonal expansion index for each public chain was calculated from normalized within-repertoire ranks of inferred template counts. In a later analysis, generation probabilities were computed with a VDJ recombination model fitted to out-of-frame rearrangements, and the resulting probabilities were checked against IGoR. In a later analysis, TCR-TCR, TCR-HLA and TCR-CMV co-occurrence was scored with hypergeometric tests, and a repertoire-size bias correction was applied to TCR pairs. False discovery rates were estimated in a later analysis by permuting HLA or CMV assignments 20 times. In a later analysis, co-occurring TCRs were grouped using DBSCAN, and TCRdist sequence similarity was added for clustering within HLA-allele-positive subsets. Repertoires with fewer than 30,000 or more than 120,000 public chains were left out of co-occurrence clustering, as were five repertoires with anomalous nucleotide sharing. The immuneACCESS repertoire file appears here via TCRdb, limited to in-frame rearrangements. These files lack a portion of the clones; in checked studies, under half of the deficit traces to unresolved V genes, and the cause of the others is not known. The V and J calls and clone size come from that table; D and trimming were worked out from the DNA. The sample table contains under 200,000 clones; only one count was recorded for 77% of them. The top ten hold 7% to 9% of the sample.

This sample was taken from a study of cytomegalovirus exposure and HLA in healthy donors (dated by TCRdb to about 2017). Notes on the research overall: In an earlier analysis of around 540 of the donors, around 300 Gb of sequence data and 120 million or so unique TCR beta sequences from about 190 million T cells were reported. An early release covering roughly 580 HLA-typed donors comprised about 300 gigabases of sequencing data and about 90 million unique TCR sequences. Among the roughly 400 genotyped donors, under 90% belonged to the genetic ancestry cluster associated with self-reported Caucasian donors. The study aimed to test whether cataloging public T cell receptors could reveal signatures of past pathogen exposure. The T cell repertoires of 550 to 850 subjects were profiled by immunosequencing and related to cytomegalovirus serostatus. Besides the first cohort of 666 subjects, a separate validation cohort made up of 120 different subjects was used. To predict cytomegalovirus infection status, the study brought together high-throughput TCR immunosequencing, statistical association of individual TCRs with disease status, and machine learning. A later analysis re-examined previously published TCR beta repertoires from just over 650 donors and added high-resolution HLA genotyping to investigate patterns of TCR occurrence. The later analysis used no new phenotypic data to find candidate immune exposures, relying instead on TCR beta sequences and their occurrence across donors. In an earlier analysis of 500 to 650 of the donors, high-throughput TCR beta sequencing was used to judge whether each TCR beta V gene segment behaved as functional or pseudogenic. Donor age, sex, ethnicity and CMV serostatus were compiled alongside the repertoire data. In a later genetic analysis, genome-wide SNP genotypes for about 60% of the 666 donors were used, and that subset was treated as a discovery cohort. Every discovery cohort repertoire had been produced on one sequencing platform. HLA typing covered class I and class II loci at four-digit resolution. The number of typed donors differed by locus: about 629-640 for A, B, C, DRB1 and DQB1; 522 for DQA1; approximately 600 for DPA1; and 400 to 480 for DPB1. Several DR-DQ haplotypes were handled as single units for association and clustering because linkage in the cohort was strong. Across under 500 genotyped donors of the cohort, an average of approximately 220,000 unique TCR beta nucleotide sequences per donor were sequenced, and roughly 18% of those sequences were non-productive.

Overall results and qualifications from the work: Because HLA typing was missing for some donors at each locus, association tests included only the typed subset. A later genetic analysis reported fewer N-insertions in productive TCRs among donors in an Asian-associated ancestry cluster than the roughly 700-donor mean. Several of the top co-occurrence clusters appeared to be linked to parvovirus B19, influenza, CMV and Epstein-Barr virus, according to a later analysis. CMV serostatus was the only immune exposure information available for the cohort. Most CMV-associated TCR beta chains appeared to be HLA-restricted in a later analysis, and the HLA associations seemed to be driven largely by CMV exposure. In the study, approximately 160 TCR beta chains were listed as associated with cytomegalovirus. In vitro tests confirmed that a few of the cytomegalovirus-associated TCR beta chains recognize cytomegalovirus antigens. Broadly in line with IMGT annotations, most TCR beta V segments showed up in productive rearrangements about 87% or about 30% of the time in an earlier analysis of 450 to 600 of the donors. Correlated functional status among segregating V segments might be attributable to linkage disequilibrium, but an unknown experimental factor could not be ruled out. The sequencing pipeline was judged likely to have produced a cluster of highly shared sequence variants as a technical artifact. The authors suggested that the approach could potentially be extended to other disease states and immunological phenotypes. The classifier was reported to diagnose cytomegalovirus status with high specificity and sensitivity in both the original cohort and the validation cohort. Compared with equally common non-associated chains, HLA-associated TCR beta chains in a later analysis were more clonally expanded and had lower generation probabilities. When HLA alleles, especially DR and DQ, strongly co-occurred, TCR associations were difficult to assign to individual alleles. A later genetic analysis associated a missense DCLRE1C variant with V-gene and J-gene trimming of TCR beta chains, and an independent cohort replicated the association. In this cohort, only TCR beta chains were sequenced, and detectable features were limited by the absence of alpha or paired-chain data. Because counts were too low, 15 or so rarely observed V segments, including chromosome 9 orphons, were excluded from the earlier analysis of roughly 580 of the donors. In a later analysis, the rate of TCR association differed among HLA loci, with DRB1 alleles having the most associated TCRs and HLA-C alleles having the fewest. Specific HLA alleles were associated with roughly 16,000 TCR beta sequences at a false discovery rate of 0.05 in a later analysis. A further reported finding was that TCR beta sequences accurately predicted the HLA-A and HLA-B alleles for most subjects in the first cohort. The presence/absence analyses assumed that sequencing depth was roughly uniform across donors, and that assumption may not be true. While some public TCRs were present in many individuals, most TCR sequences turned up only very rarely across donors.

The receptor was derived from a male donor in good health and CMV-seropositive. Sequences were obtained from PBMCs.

The CDR3 has the sequence CASTNRGYGYTF. The sequenced DNA: TGTGCCAGCACCAACAGGGGTTATGGCTACACCTTC. The receptor chain draws on TRBV6-1 and TRBJ1-2, and TRBD1 matches 7 of the central bases. Ends trimmed: V by 7 bases, J by 5 bases; bases unmatched to a gene: 4. Sequences MNHNS (CDR1) and SASEGT (CDR2) are obtained from the germline V gene. The CDR3 contains 12 residues, cysteine and phenylalanine counted. Left in the record is the CDR3 DNA by itself, 36 bases read in frame from the first base.